This T cell receptor beta chain was sequenced in a study of beta chain features in type 1 diabetes. Comment on this clone: Antigen specificity is unknown.

Study findings and constraints: Cells with high TCR expression could be over-represented by cDNA sequencing. Type 1 diabetes patients had moderately but significantly shorter TCRB CDR3s in all four CD4+ subsets. The study found that naive, central memory and Treg TCRB repertoires appeared more similar in patients than in healthy donors. Patients and controls would share equally any PCR tilt toward shorter templates.

One heparinised blood draw, averaging roughly 0.12 L, came from each donor. Expressed TCRB transcripts were sequenced after all isolated RNA was converted to cDNA. TCRdb keeps only in-frame clones here, not all; method: immunoSEQ multiplex PCR. The sample consists of about 260,000 clones, around 20% of them appearing once. Trimming at V came to 3 bases and at J to 1 base, leaving 7 bases not matched to a gene. The CDR3 is made up of 16 amino acids. Germline V gives CDR1 SGHDT, CDR2 YYEEEE. The TCR originated in a middle-aged woman with type 1 diabetes. The sequencing input was naive CD4+ T cells from blood. This sequence joins TRBV5-6 and TRBJ2-1; 7 nucleotides agree with TRBD2. CDR3 bases: TGTGCCAGCAGCTCCCGCCGGGGGGTTTCCTACAATGAGCAGTTCTTC. This gives the protein CASSSRRGVSYNEQFF.